This TCR beta chain emerged from a study of radiation and T cells in renal cell carcinoma. The study's findings and limits: Top tumor clonotypes rose in blood 2 weeks post-radiation, then contracted.

A note on this clone: The antigen is undetermined.

The method was immunoSEQ multiplex PCR; TCRdb's version includes in-frame clones alone and lacks a portion of them. The data contain 130,000 to 150,000 clones, about 88% of them seen just once; the ten biggest clones take up less than 20%. The time point here: blood 4 weeks post-SBRT, at nephrectomy. Treatment described: 15 Gy SBRT to primary tumor, nephrectomy 4 weeks later. Nephrectomy followed 15 Gy stereotactic body radiation by 4 weeks. Trimming pared 3 bases from V and 0 bases from J, leaving 8 bases between. This CDR3 region has 15 residues. Germline loops: CDR1 MNHEY, CDR2 SMNVEV (reference sequence).

The chain couples TRBV27 to TRBJ2-2; D might be TRBD2 (6 bases). Here the sequenced sample was blood, taken from a patient whose treatment included radiotherapy and nephrectomy. The sequence came from a woman aged 45-65 years with renal cell carcinoma. The CDR3 DNA reads TGTGCCAGCAGTTTCCGGACTACGAACACCGGGGAGCTGTTTTTT. It translates to CASSFRTTNTGELFF.